The 15 T cell receptor beta chains presented below share a single source sample, sequenced in a study of T cells in Graves' hyperthyroidism and ophthalmopathy. The TCR beta CDR3 regions underwent amplification using RNA transcripts as the source. The study used the HTBI primer set for a first-round RT-PCR of the TCR CDR3. TCRdb re-called the multiplex PCR reads through MiXCR, storing one row per CDR3 protein. The top ten clones hold 7.5% to 9% of a sample with some 440,000 distinct CDR3 sequences, less than 20% of them seen once. The source material was blood. Every receptor here comes from a woman aged 18-29 years with Graves' hyperthyroidism.

This clonotype has more than one count but fewer than ten. The rearrangement uses TRBV6-5 and TRBJ1-4; 9 bases match TRBD1. CDR3 length equals 15 residues. J lost 7 bases, V lost 5 bases, and 8 bases had no gene match. Germline values: CDR1 MNHEY, CDR2 SVGAGI. CDR3 loop: CASSARGDRAEKLFF. The CDR3 bases are TGTGCCAGCAGTGCCCGGGGGGACAGGGCTGAAAAACTGTTTTTT.

In its sample, this clonotype was seen many times. V gene TRBV4-1 combines with J gene TRBJ1-1, with D hard to call. V was shortened by 0 bases and J by 2 bases, with 7 bases between the two germline ends. The CDR3 length is 14 residues. Germline V lookup: CDR1 MGHRA, CDR2 YSYEKL. CDR3 sequence (DNA): TGCGCCAGCAGCCAAGAGGCGGGAAACACTGAAGCTTTCTTT. Translation: CASSQEAGNTEAFF.

This rearrangement joins TRBV20-1 to TRBJ2-2; weak D call: TRBD1 (5 bases). CDR3 length: 14 residues. The germline V and J ends were trimmed by 3 bases and 4 bases, with 12 bases remaining between them. Germline V gene sequence: CDR1 DFQATT, CDR2 SNEGSKA (reference sequence). The CDR3 region is CSARMTVATGELFF. CDR3 sequence (DNA): TGCAGTGCTAGGATGACAGTGGCCACCGGGGAGCTGTTTTTT.

This clonotype was observed many times. V gene TRBV3-1 combines with J gene TRBJ2-2; D not certain. This CDR3 region has 14 residues. Germline V gene sequence: CDR1 LGHDT, CDR2 YNNKEL (reference sequence). V gave up 4 bases and J gave up 3 bases, with 9 bases separating them. The CDR3 region has the DNA TGTGCCAGCAGCCGGGATTTCGACACCGGGGAGCTGTTTTTT. It codes for CASSRDFDTGELFF.

Many counts were recorded for this clonotype. The V call is TRBV30, the J call TRBJ1-5; perhaps TRBD1 as D (5 bases). Trimming left V 3 bases short and J 2 bases short, with 14 bases between. CDR1 is GTSNPN and CDR2 is SVGIG in the germline V gene (reference sequence). This CDR3 contains 15 residues. As DNA, the CDR3 is TGTGCCTGGAGGGGGGGACCGGGGGGCAATCAGCCCCAGCATTTT. Its protein is CAWRGGPGGNQPQHF. The whole variable domain, remainder taken from reference TRBV30 and TRBJ1-5, is SQTIHQWPATLVQPVGSPLSLECTVEGTSNPNLYWYRQAAGRGLQLLFYSVGIGQISSEVPQNLSASRPQDRQFILSSKKLLLSDSGFYLCAWRGGPGGNQPQHFGDGTRLSIL.

At least ten counts were recorded for this clonotype. CDR3: CASSEPGGTGELFF. Here the CDR3 DNA reads TGTGCCAGCAGTGAGCCCGGGGGCACCGGGGAGCTGTTTTTT. The J gene is TRBJ2-2, the V gene TRBV6-1; D perhaps matches TRBD2 (6 bases). There are 14 residues in the CDR3. Germline CDR1 is MNHNS and CDR2 is SASEGT. Trimming left V 3 bases short and J 4 bases short, with 9 bases between.

At least ten counts were recorded for this clonotype. This chain links TRBV10-3 with TRBJ1-5; no clear D. Germline assignment: CDR1 ENHRY and CDR2 SYGVKD. The CDR3 is 12 residues long. The V end was cut by 0 bases, the J end by 5 bases, with 2 bases between. The CDR3 DNA sequence: TGTGCCATCAGTGAGTCGTATCAGCCCCAGCATTTT. This sequence encodes CAISESYQPQHF.

V usage is TRBV30 and J usage is TRBJ2-1; 9 bases map to TRBD2. CDR3 size: 17 residues. Germline CDR1 reads GTSNPN; CDR2 reads SVGIG (reference sequence). V lost 2 bases, J lost 3 bases, and 11 bases stayed unmatched. The CDR3 bases are TGTGCCTGGAGTAATGGGGCGGGAGGGAAATTCTACAATGAGCAGTTCTTC. Amino acid sequence: CAWSNGAGGKFYNEQFF.

This clonotype was counted many times. The chain carries TRBV2 and TRBJ2-3, with a possible D match to TRBD1 (6 bases). The CDR3 is 14 residues long. Trimming stripped 3 bases from V and 3 bases from J, with 10 bases between. Germline loops: CDR1 SNHLY, CDR2 FYNNEI. CDR3 amino acids: CASSEAGVTDTQYF. The CDR3 DNA sequence: TGTGCCAGCAGTGAGGCAGGGGTTACAGATACGCAGTATTTT.

This clonotype was seen ten or more times. The chain employs TRBV27 and TRBJ2-5; possibly TRBD2 for D (6 bases). V shed 8 bases and J shed 5 bases, with 6 bases lying between them. The CDR3 has 10 amino acids. Germline CDR1 is MNHEY and CDR2 is SMNVEV (reference sequence). CDR3: CASGRETQYF. The DNA for the CDR3 is TGTGCCAGCGGGAGGGAGACCCAGTACTTC.

This clonotype was recorded at least ten times. The V and J genes are TRBV6-4 and TRBJ2-2, with unresolved D. Germline V gene sequence: CDR1 MRHNA, CDR2 SNTAGT. This CDR3 is 13 amino acids long. V was shortened by 0 bases and J by 3 bases, with 2 bases between the two germline ends. CDR3 residues: CASSDSDTGELFF. CDR3 nucleotides: TGTGCCAGCAGTGACTCAGACACCGGGGAGCTGTTTTTT.

V usage is TRBV5-6 and J usage is TRBJ1-2, with D possibly matching TRBD1 (6 bases). Germline assignment: CDR1 SGHDT and CDR2 YYEEEE. V shed 4 bases and J shed 5 bases, with 12 bases lying between them. This CDR3 region has 13 residues. Here the CDR3 reads CASSRGTTYGYTF. The CDR3 nucleotides are TGTGCCAGCAGCCGAGGGACAACATATGGCTACACCTTC.

The table lists this clonotype with many counts. V is TRBV5-1 and J is TRBJ1-2; TRBD1 might be the D (6 bases). Germline CDR1 is SGHRS and CDR2 is YFSETQ. Trimming removed 1 base at V and 8 bases at J, with 15 bases between. This CDR3 has 14 residues. The CDR3 spells CASSLQRQAEGYTF. CDR3 bases: TGCGCCAGCAGCTTGCAGCGACAGGCGGAAGGCTACACCTTC. Full variable domain (rest looked up from reference TRBV5-1 and TRBJ1-2): KAGVTQTPRYLIKTRGQQVTLSCSPISGHRSVSWYQQTPGQGLQFLFEYFSETQRNKGNFPGRFSGRQFSNSRSEMNVSTLELGDSALYLCASSLQRQAEGYTFGSGTRLTVV.

At least ten counts were recorded for this clonotype. This sequence joins TRBV24-1 and TRBJ2-1, with TRBD2 matching over 10 bases. Germline loops: CDR1 KGHDR, CDR2 SFDVKD. V lost 3 bases, J lost 7 bases, and 8 bases stayed unmatched. The CDR3 is 16 amino acids. CDR3: CATSDLGTSARNEQFF. CDR3 nucleotides: TGTGCCACCAGTGATCTAGGGACTAGCGCGAGGAATGAGCAGTTCTTC.

The chain couples TRBV3-1 to TRBJ1-1; D is perhaps TRBD1 (6 bases). Germline CDR1 LGHDT, CDR2 YNNKEL (reference sequence). The CDR3 sequence is 15 residues long. V was pared by 4 bases and J by 3 bases, with 15 bases between. CDR3: CASSPTGGMYTEAFF. CDR3 coding DNA: TGTGCCAGCAGCCCGACTGGGGGCATGTACACTGAAGCTTTCTTT.